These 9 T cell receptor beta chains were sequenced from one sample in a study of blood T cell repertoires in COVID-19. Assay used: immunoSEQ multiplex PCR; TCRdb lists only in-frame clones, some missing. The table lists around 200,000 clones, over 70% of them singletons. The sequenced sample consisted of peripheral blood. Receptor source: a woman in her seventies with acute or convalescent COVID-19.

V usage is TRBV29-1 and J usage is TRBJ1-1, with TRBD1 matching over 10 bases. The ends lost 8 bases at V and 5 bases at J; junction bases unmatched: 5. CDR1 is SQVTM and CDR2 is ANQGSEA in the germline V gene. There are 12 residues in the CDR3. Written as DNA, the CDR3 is TGCAGCTTTCGGACAGGGGGGACTGAAGCTTTCTTT. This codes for CSFRTGGTEAFF.

CDR3 in DNA: TGTGCTAGTGGTTTGGCAGGGACTAGCGGGAATCGTTACGAGCAGTACTTC. Its protein is CASGLAGTSGNRYEQYF. The chain employs TRBV12-5 and TRBJ2-7; 13 bases are shared with TRBD2. The junction had 7 bases not matched to a gene; V was cut back by 1 base and J by 4 bases. CDR1 and CDR2 (germline): LGHNT, FRNRAP. This CDR3 contains 17 residues.

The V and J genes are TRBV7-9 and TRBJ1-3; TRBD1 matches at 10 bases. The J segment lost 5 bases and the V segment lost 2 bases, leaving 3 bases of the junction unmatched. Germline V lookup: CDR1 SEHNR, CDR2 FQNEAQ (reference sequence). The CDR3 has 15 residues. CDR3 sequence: CASSLMTGGRNTIYF. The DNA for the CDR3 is TGTGCCAGCAGCTTAATGACAGGGGGCAGAAACACCATATATTTT.

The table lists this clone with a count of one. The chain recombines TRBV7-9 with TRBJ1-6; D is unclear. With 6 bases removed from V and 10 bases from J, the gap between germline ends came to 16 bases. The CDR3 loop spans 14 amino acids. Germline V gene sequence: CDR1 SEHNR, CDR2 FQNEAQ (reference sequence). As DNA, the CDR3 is TGTGCCAGCAGTTCCGGGGAGTTTGGGTCACCCCTCCACTTT. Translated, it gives CASSSGEFGSPLHF.

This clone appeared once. The CDR3 DNA sequence: TGCAGCGTTAGAGTAGCGGGAGGGCCGGATACGCAGTATTTT. Translation gives CSVRVAGGPDTQYF. The V call is TRBV29-1, the J call TRBJ2-3; TRBD2 aligns across 11 bases. This CDR3 has 14 residues. V was clipped by 5 bases and J by 6 bases; unmatched bases: 7. Germline V CDR1 and CDR2: SQVTM, ANQGSEA.

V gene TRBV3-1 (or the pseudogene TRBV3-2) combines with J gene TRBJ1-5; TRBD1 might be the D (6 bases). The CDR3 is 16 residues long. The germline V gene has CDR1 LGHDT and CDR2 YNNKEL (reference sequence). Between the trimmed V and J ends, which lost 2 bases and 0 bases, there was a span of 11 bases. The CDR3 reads CASSQSTGPSNQPQHF. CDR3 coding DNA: TGTGCCAGCAGCCAATCTACAGGGCCTAGCAATCAGCCCCAGCATTTT.

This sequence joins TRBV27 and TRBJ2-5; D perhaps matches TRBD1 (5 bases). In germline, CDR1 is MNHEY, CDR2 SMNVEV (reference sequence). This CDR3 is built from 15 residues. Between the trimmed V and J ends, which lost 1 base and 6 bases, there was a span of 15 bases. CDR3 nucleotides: TGTGCCAGCAGTTTATGGCAGGGCGGTGTGCAGACCCAGTACTTC. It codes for CASSLWQGGVQTQYF.

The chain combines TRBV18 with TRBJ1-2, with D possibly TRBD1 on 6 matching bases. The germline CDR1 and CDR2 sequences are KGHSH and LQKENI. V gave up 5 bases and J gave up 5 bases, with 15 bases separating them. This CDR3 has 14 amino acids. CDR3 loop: CASSEQGSSYGYTF. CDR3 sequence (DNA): TGTGCCAGCTCAGAACAGGGTTCCAGTTATGGCTACACCTTC.

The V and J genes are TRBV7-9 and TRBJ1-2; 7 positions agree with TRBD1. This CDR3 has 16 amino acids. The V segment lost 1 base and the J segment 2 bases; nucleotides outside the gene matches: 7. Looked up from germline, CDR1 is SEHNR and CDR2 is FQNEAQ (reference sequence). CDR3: CASSLETGNLNYGYTF. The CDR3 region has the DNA TGTGCCAGCAGCTTAGAGACAGGGAACCTCAACTATGGCTACACCTTC.